These 12 T cell receptor beta chains came from one sample sequenced in a study of blood T cell repertoires in COVID-19. Here immunoSEQ multiplex PCR was the method, and the copy in TCRdb shows in-frame clones only, minus some. The repertoire holds approximately 230,000 clones, with about nine tenths as singletons. The sample comprised peripheral blood. The source of these receptors is a man younger than 40 who had recovered from COVID-19.

The V call is TRBV9, the J call TRBJ2-2; 11 nucleotides align to TRBD1. Germline CDR1 and CDR2: SGDLS and YYNGEE. V was pared by 4 bases and J by 3 bases, with 8 bases of the junction left unmatched. The CDR3 is made up of 17 amino acids. CDR3 residues: CASSTGQGALDTGELFF. CDR3 coding DNA: TGTGCCAGCAGCACCGGACAGGGGGCGCTTGACACCGGGGAGCTGTTTTTT.

The J gene is TRBJ2-7, the V gene TRBV9; 8 nucleotides line up with TRBD1. The CDR3 has 15 residues. V lost 0 bases to trimming and J lost 3 bases; unmatched junction nucleotides: 5. In germline, CDR1 is SGDLS, CDR2 YYNGEE. As DNA, the CDR3 is TGTGCCAGCAGCGTAGGGACAGGGTGGGGCTACGAGCAGTACTTC. Amino acids: CASSVGTGWGYEQYF. The variable domain in full, completed from reference TRBV9 and TRBJ2-7, reads DSGVTQTPKHLITATGQRVTLRCSPRSGDLSVYWYQQSLDQGLQFLIQYYNGEERAKGNILERFSAQQFPDLHSELNLSSLELGDSALYFCASSVGTGWGYEQYFGPGTRLTVT.

This clone was observed a single time. The chain joins TRBV30 to TRBJ1-2, with D unresolved. CDR1 GTSNPN and CDR2 SVGIG come from the germline V gene (reference sequence). The CDR3 extends over 15 amino acids. The V and J ends lost 4 bases and 3 bases respectively, with 18 bases between them. CDR3: CAWMTIPGIDYGYTF. CDR3 bases: TGTGCCTGGATGACGATCCCAGGAATTGACTATGGCTACACCTTC.

This clone appeared a single time. The chain has TRBV20-1 and TRBJ2-1; D unclear. Germline V gives CDR1 DFQATT, CDR2 SNEGSKA (reference sequence). Trimming removed 6 bases from V and 10 bases from J, with 13 bases in between. The length of the CDR3 is 11 residues. The CDR3 bases are TGCAGTGCCCTGAAGGCCGGGGAGCAGTTCTTC. It encodes CSALKAGEQFF.

The chain's CDR3 is CASSINPSNYGYTF. In DNA, the CDR3 is TGTGCCAGTAGTATAAATCCCAGTAACTATGGCTACACCTTC. This sequence joins TRBV19 and TRBJ1-2; D gene ambiguous. The germline gives CDR1 LNHDA, CDR2 SQIVND (reference sequence). The V and J ends lost 2 bases and 1 base respectively, with 8 bases between them. The CDR3 contains 14 residues.

This sequence joins TRBV18 and TRBJ1-5; perhaps TRBD1 as D (6 bases). With 6 bases removed from V and 1 base from J, the gap between germline ends came to 10 bases. The V gene's germline CDR1 is KGHSH and CDR2 LQKENI. CDR3 length: 14 residues. The CDR3 coding sequence is TGTGCCAGCTCGTGGGACATCAGCAATCAGCCCCAGCATTTT. Translation: CASSWDISNQPQHF.

The V and J genes are TRBV29-1 and TRBJ2-7; TRBD2 matches at 7 bases. V trimming: 6 bases; J trimming: 4 bases; junction bases outside the gene matches: 12. The CDR3 extends over 14 amino acids. CDR1 is SQVTM and CDR2 is ANQGSEA in the germline V gene. CDR3 sequence reads: CSVVSGLRRYEQYF. The CDR3 region has the DNA TGCAGCGTCGTCTCGGGACTAAGACGGTACGAGCAGTACTTC.

The chain has TRBV30 and TRBJ2-2; the match to TRBD1 covers 10 bases. The CDR3 runs to 15 residues. Germline V CDR1 and CDR2: GTSNPN, SVGIG (reference sequence). V was pared by 3 bases and J by 6 bases, with 7 bases of the junction left unmatched. The DNA for the CDR3 is TGTGCCTGGAGACCCGGGACAGGGGTGGCCGGGGAGCTGTTTTTT. It yields the protein CAWRPGTGVAGELFF.

The rearrangement uses TRBV3-1 (or the pseudogene TRBV3-2) and TRBJ1-1, with D maybe TRBD1 (5 bases). The CDR3 spans 16 residues. Between the trimmed V and J ends, which lost 5 bases and 3 bases, there was a span of 19 bases. Germline values: CDR1 LGHDT, CDR2 YNNKEL (reference sequence). CDR3 amino acids: CASSTPLGGGDTEAFF. CDR3 nucleotide sequence: TGTGCCAGCAGCACACCCCTGGGCGGGGGGGACACTGAAGCTTTCTTT.

As concerns this clone: Different DNA sequences within this sample yield the same CDR3. The chain has TRBV10-1 and TRBJ1-1; no definite D call. Trimming removed 3 bases at V and 0 bases at J, with 8 bases between. Germline CDR1 and CDR2: WNHNN and SYGVQD (reference sequence). The length of the CDR3 is 14 residues. The CDR3 DNA sequence: TGCGCCAGCAGTGACCCGGGGATGAACACTGAAGCTTTCTTT. This sequence encodes CASSDPGMNTEAFF.

J is TRBJ1-1 and V is TRBV18; the D gene is possibly TRBD1 (6 bases). V was shortened by 5 bases and J by 2 bases, with 12 bases between the two germline ends. Per the germline V gene, CDR1 is KGHSH and CDR2 is LQKENI. CDR3 length: 14 amino acids. The CDR3 region has the DNA TGTGCCAGCTCAACATACAGGGATAACACTGAAGCTTTCTTT. Protein product: CASSTYRDNTEAFF.

J is TRBJ1-5 and V is TRBV4-1; D remains ambiguous. The ends were cut back, 1 base at V and 5 bases at J, with 6 bases in the middle. The germline CDR1 and CDR2 sequences are MGHRA and YSYEKL. The CDR3 runs 13 residues. The CDR3: CASSQVSDQPQHF. The CDR3 nucleotides read TGCGCCAGCAGCCAAGTATCGGATCAGCCCCAGCATTTT.